This TCR beta chain was sequenced during a study of cytomegalovirus exposure and HLA in healthy donors. The wider study: In a later analysis, the roughly 130 validation repertoires were reported to have used the same platform as the roughly 700 first-cohort repertoires.

The study's findings and limits: As was reported, the classifier diagnosed cytomegalovirus status with high specificity and sensitivity. In vitro confirmation showed three CMV-associated chains to be CMV antigen specific.

As regards this clone: Its antigen is as yet unknown.

TCRdb keeps only in-frame clones here, not all; method: immunoSEQ multiplex PCR. The sample holds 70,000 to 75,000 clones, over 90% seen once. The V gene's germline CDR1 is MDHEN and CDR2 SYDVKM. With V trimmed by 5 bases and J by 11 bases, 5 bases remained unmatched. CDR3 length: 11 amino acids. The sequence came from a woman under 30 in good health and CMV-seropositive. The sample taken for sequencing was PBMCs. This rearrangement joins TRBV28 to TRBJ2-7, with TRBD1 identical over 8 bases. The CDR3 coding sequence is TGTGCCAGCAGTACGGACAGGGAAAAGTACTTC. Translating gives CASSTDREKYF.